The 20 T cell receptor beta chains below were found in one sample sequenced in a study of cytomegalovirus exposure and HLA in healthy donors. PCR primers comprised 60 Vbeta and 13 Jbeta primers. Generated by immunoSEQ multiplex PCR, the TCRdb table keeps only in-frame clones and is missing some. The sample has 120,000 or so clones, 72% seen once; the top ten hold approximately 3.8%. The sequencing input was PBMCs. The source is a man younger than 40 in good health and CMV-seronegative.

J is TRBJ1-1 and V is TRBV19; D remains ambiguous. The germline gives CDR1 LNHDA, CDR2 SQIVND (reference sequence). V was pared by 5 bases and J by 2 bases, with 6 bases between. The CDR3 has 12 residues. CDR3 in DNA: TGTGCCAGTAGTCCCAGAAACACTGAAGCTTTCTTT. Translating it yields CASSPRNTEAFF.

CDR3 sequence reads: CASSLEGQLNYGYTF. The DNA of the CDR3 is TGTGCCAGCAGCTTAGAGGGACAACTTAACTATGGCTACACCTTC. The chain carries TRBV7-8 and TRBJ1-2; D might be TRBD1 (6 bases). This CDR3 has 15 residues. CDR1 and CDR2 from the germline V gene are SGHVS and FQNEAQ. Trimming left V 1 base short and J 1 base short, with 10 bases between.

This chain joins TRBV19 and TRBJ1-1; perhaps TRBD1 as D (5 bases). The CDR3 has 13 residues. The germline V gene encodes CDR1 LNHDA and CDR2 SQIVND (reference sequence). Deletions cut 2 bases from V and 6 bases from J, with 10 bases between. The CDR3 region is CASSIRPGAEAFF. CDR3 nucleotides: TGTGCCAGTAGTATAAGGCCGGGGGCTGAAGCTTTCTTT.

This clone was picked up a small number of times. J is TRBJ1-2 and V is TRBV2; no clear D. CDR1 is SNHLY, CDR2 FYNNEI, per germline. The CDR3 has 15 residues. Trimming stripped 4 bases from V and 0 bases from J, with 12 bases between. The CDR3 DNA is TGTGCCAGCAGTGCCCGACCGGGAGCTAACTATGGCTACACCTTC. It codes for CASSARPGANYGYTF. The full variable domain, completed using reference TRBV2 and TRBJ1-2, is EPEVTQTPSHQVTQMGQEVILRCVPISNHLYFYWYRQILGQKVEFLVSFYNNEISEKSEIFDDQFSVERPDGSNFTLKIRSTKLEDSAMYFCASSARPGANYGYTFGSGTRLTVV.

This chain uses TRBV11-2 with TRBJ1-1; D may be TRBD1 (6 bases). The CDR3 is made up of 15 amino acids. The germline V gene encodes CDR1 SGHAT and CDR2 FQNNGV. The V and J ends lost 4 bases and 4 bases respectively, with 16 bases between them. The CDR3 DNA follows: TGTGCCAGCAGCTATTTCAGGGGAAGTGGCACTGAAGCTTTCTTT. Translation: CASSYFRGSGTEAFF.

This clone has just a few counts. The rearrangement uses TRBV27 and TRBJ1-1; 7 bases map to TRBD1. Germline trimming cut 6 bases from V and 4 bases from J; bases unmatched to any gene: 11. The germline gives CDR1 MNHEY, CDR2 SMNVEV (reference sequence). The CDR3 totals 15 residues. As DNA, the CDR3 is TGTGCCAGCAGCCTCAACCCCCCAGGGGGCACTGAAGCTTTCTTT. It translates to CASSLNPPGGTEAFF.

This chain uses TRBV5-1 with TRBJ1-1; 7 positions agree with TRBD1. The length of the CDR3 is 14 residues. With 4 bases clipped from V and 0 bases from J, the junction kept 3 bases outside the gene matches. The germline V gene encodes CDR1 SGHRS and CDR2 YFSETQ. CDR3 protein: CASSVGTVNTEAFF. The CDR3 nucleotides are TGCGCCAGCAGCGTAGGGACAGTGAACACTGAAGCTTTCTTT.

Here the CDR3 reads CASSQTGGLTDTQYF. The CDR3 DNA is TGTGCCAGCAGCCAGACAGGGGGTCTCACAGATACGCAGTATTTT. The chain links TRBV4-2 to TRBJ2-3; the match to TRBD1 covers 9 bases. The germline CDR1 and CDR2 sequences are LGHNA and YNFKEQ. The CDR3 has 15 amino acids. Trimming took 3 bases from V and 2 from J; bases not matched to a gene: 3.

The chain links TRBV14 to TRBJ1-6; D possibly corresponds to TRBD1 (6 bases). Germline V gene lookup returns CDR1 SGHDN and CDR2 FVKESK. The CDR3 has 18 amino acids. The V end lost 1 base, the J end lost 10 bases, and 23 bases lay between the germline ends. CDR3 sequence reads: CASSQAVPLWGLESPLHF. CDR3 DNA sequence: TGTGCCAGCAGCCAAGCGGTGCCTCTTTGGGGGCTAGAATCACCCCTCCACTTT. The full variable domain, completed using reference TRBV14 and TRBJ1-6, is EAGVTQFPSHSVIEKGQTVTLRCDPISGHDNLYWYRRVMGKEIKFLLHFVKESKQDESGMPNNRFLAERTGGTYSTLKVQPAELEDSGVYFCASSQAVPLWGLESPLHFGNGTRLTVT.

This chain's CDR3 is CASSRTDWQGEITDTQYF. CDR3 DNA sequence: TGTGCCAGCTCACGAACAGACTGGCAGGGGGAAATAACAGATACGCAGTATTTT. J is TRBJ2-3 and V is TRBV18; TRBD1 matches 7 bases. The junction had 16 bases not matched to a gene; V was cut back by 4 bases and J by 3 bases. Germline-derived CDR1 and CDR2 are KGHSH and LQKENI. There are 18 residues in the CDR3.

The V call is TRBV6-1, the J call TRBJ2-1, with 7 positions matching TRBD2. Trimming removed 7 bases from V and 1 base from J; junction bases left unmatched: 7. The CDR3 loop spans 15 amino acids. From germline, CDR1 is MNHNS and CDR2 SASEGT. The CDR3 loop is CASKPWGGSYNEQFF. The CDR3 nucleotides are TGTGCCAGCAAACCCTGGGGAGGGTCCTACAATGAGCAGTTCTTC.

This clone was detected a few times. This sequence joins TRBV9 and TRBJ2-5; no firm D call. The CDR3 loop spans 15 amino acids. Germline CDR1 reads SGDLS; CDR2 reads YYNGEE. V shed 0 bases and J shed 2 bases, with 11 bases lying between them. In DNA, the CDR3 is TGTGCCAGCAGCGTAGGTCAGGCGATACAAGAGACCCAGTACTTC. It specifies CASSVGQAIQETQYF.

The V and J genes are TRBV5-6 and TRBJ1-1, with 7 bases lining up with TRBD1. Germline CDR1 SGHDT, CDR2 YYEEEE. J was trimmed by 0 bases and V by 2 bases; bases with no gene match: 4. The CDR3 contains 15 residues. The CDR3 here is CASSFPTGVNTEAFF. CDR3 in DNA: TGTGCCAGCAGCTTCCCTACAGGGGTGAACACTGAAGCTTTCTTT. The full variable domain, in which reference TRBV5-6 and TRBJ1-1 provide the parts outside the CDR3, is DAGVTQSPTHLIKTRGQQVTLRCSPKSGHDTVSWYQQALGQGPQFIFQYYEEEERQRGNFPDRFSGHQFPNYSSELNVNALLLGDSALYLCASSFPTGVNTEAFFGQGTRLTVV.

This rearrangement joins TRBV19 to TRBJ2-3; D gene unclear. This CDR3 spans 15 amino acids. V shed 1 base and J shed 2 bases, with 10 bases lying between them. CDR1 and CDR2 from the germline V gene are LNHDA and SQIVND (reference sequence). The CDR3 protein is CASSIVGFSTDTQYF. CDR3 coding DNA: TGTGCCAGTAGTATAGTTGGCTTCTCCACAGATACGCAGTATTTT.

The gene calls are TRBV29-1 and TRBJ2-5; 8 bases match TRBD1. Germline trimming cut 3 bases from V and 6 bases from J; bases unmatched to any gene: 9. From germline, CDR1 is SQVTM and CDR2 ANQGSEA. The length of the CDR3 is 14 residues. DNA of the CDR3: TGCAGCGTTGACTTGGACAGGGACCAGCAGACCCAGTACTTC. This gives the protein CSVDLDRDQQTQYF.

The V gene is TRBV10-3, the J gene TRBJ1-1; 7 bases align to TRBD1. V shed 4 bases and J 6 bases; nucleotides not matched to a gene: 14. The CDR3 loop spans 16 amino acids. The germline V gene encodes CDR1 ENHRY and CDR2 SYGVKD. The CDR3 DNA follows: TGTGCCATCAGTGCCACTGTAGTGACAGGGATCGCTGAAGCTTTCTTT. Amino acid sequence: CAISATVVTGIAEAFF.

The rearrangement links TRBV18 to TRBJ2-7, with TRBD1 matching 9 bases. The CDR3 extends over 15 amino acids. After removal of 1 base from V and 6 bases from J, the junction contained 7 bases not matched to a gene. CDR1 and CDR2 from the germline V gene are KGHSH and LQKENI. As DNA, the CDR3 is TGTGCCAGCTCACCACAGAACAGGGGGCAATCCGAGCAGTACTTC. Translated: CASSPQNRGQSEQYF.

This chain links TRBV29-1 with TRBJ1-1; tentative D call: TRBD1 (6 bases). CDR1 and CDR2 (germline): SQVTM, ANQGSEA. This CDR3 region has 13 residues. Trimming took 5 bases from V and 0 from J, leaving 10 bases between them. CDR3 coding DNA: TGCAGCGTTTTACAGGGTTTGAACACTGAAGCTTTCTTT. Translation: CSVLQGLNTEAFF.

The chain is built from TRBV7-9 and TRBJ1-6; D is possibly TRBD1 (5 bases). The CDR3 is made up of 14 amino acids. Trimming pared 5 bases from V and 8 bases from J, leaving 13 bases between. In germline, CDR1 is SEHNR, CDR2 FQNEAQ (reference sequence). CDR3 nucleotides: TGTGCCAGCAGCGGGAGGGGCGATGATTCACCCCTCCACTTT. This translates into CASSGRGDDSPLHF.

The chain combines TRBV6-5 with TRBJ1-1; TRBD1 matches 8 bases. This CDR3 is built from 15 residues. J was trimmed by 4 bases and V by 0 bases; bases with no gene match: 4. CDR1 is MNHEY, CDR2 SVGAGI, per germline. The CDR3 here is CASSYSGQGVTEAFF. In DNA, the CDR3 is TGTGCCAGCAGTTACTCAGGACAGGGAGTCACTGAAGCTTTCTTT.